The rows below give T cell receptor beta chains drawn from one sample of a study of cytomegalovirus exposure and HLA in healthy donors. Only in-frame clones appear in the TCRdb table, and some are missing; sequencing was by immunoSEQ multiplex PCR. The table has around 150,000 clones, 65% to 80% seen once. The specimen was PBMCs. The receptors originated from a man aged 35 to 55 in good health and CMV-seronegative. Both conserved end residues are part of each CDR3. Fields, in order: D gene, clone size, V gene, J gene, CDR3 DNA, CDR3 protein. A D gene is named only where the DNA matches it firmly. Clone sizes are given selectively: once, few, many, or a class where the clone is expanded.

D: TRBD2
size: once
V: TRBV28
J: TRBJ2-1
DNA: TGTGCCAGCAGTTTAGTAAGCCGGGAGGGCCTTAGGCAGCAGTTCTTC
CDR3: CASSLVSREGLRQQFF

D: NA
size: NA
V: TRBV5-1
J: TRBJ2-5
DNA: TGCGCCAGCAGCGGGGGCCCCGACAGTTGGGAGACCCAGTACTTC
CDR3: CASSGGPDSWETQYF

D: NA
size: once
V: TRBV9
J: TRBJ1-1
DNA: TGTGCCAGCAGCGTAGAGGGGCAAAAGGAAGCTTTCTTT
CDR3: CASSVEGQKEAFF

D: TRBD1
size: NA
V: TRBV29-1
J: TRBJ2-1
DNA: TGCAGCGGTTCGACAGGGTGGTACAATGAGCAGTTCTTC
CDR3: CSGSTGWYNEQFF

D: TRBD1
size: NA
V: TRBV5-8
J: TRBJ2-1
DNA: TGTGCCAGCAGCGCGGGACAGGGAAAGCACAATGAGCAGTTCTTC
CDR3: CASSAGQGKHNEQFF

D: NA
size: NA
V: TRBV19
J: TRBJ1-5
DNA: TGTGCCAGTAGTATCCAGGGGTATAGCAATCAGCCCCAGCATTTT
CDR3: CASSIQGYSNQPQHF

D: NA
size: NA
V: TRBV4-3
J: TRBJ1-2
DNA: TGCGCCAGCAGCCCAGCGGGAGGGTCGGTAGGCTACACCTTC
CDR3: CASSPAGGSVGYTF

D: TRBD2
size: NA
V: TRBV28
J: TRBJ2-7
DNA: TGTGCCAGCAGTAAAATAGCGGGAGGCCTTTACGAGCAGTACTTC
CDR3: CASSKIAGGLYEQYF

D: NA
size: once
V: TRBV30
J: TRBJ1-1
DNA: TGTGCCTGCCCCCGGGCAGGGGTGAGAACTGAAGCTTTCTTT
CDR3: CACPRAGVRTEAFF

D: TRBD2
size: NA
V: TRBV14
J: TRBJ2-6
DNA: TGTGCCAGCAGCCAAGATCGGGCGGGAGACTTCTCTGGGGCCAACGTCCTGACTTTC
CDR3: CASSQDRAGDFSGANVLTF

D: TRBD2
size: NA
V: TRBV13
J: TRBJ2-7
DNA: TGTGCCAGCAGCCTTCGGACTAGCGGGACCTACGAGCAGTACTTC
CDR3: CASSLRTSGTYEQYF

D: TRBD1
size: NA
V: TRBV4-1
J: TRBJ2-1
DNA: TGCGCCAGCAGCCCCGGGACAGGTTCCTACAATGAGCAGTTCTTC
CDR3: CASSPGTGSYNEQFF

D: NA
size: NA
V: TRBV2
J: TRBJ1-2
DNA: TGTGCCAGCCTGTCCGGGGACATCGCTGGCTACACCTTC
CDR3: CASLSGDIAGYTF

D: TRBD1
size: once
V: TRBV13
J: TRBJ2-7
DNA: TGTGCCAGCAGCTTTGGGACAGGGATCTTAACCTACGAGCAGTACTTC
CDR3: CASSFGTGILTYEQYF

D: TRBD1
size: NA
V: TRBV5-1
J: TRBJ2-4
DNA: TGCGCCAGCAGCCAGGGACAGGGCTCAGACATTCAGTACTTC
CDR3: CASSQGQGSDIQYF

D: NA
size: NA
V: TRBV27
J: TRBJ2-2
DNA: TGTGCCAGCAGTCCGATGATTGACAGGACCGGGGAGCTGTTTTTT
CDR3: CASSPMIDRTGELFF

D: TRBD1
size: NA
V: TRBV4-1
J: TRBJ2-7
DNA: TGCGCCAGCAGCCAGCAGACAGGGGAGGTCTACGAGCAGTACTTC
CDR3: CASSQQTGEVYEQYF

D: NA
size: NA
V: TRBV30
J: TRBJ2-3
DNA: TGTGCCTGGGCCGGGGTTACAGATACGCAGTATTTT
CDR3: CAWAGVTDTQYF

D: NA
size: NA
V: TRBV11-1
J: TRBJ1-2
DNA: TGTGCCAGCAGCCCCCCCGGGTCTTGGGATGGCTACACCTTC
CDR3: CASSPPGSWDGYTF

D: NA
size: NA
V: TRBV29-1
J: TRBJ1-1
DNA: TGCAGCGTTGAATCAGGGATTGCTTTCTTT
CDR3: CSVESGIAFF

D: NA
size: NA
V: TRBV6-5
J: TRBJ2-2
DNA: TGTGCCAGCAGGGGACTTGTCTACACCGGGGAGCTGTTTTTT
CDR3: CASRGLVYTGELFF

D: NA
size: NA
V: TRBV6-5
J: TRBJ1-1
DNA: TGTGCCAGCAGTTACGGTCCAGGGGCCTCTGAAGCTTTCTTT
CDR3: CASSYGPGASEAFF

D: TRBD1
size: NA
V: TRBV19
J: TRBJ1-5
DNA: TGTGCCAGTAGGACAGGGGGCCTGCCCCAGCATTTT
CDR3: CASRTGGLPQHF

D: TRBD1
size: NA
V: TRBV5-1
J: TRBJ1-4
DNA: TGCGCCAGCAGCCCTCCAGGGGGGACTAATGAAAAACTGTTTTTT
CDR3: CASSPPGGTNEKLFF

D: NA
size: NA
V: TRBV5-6
J: TRBJ1-1
DNA: TGTGCCAGCAGCTTGAGGAGGGGCACCACTGAAGCTTTCTTT
CDR3: CASSLRRGTTEAFF

D: NA
size: once
V: TRBV4-2
J: TRBJ2-1
DNA: TGTGCCAGCAGCCAAGGCCTCGCCGGCGGGATGTACAATGAGCAGTTCTTC
CDR3: CASSQGLAGGMYNEQFF

D: NA
size: few
V: TRBV19
J: TRBJ2-7
DNA: TGTGCCAGTAGTGCAGGTGAGGGTCCCTCCTACGAGCAGTACTTC
CDR3: CASSAGEGPSYEQYF

D: TRBD1
size: NA
V: TRBV7-2
J: TRBJ2-3
DNA: TGTGCCAGCAGCACCGGGACAGGGTGGGATACGCAGTATTTT
CDR3: CASSTGTGWDTQYF

D: NA
size: NA
V: TRBV6-5
J: TRBJ1-3
DNA: TGTGCCAGCAGTCAGACAGTCTCTGGAAACACCATATATTTT
CDR3: CASSQTVSGNTIYF

D: TRBD2
size: few
V: TRBV6-6
J: TRBJ2-1
DNA: TGTGCCAGCAGAACTGGGACTAGCGGGAGGTACAATGAGCAGTTCTTC
CDR3: CASRTGTSGRYNEQFF

D: NA
size: NA
V: TRBV11-3
J: TRBJ2-4
DNA: TGTGCCAGCAGCTTACGCCCAGGGGGCGGGGGAAACATTCAGTACTTC
CDR3: CASSLRPGGGGNIQYF

D: NA
size: few
V: TRBV5-4
J: TRBJ1-5
DNA: TGTGCCAGCAGCCGCCACGGTAACAATCAGCCCCAGCATTTT
CDR3: CASSRHGNNQPQHF

D: NA
size: NA
V: TRBV7-2
J: TRBJ2-1
DNA: TGTGCCAGCAGCTCCCGGAGGGCAGATGAGCAGTTCTTC
CDR3: CASSSRRADEQFF

D: NA
size: NA
V: TRBV2
J: TRBJ2-7
DNA: TGTGCCAGCAGCCGTTGGGCGTCGACAGGTTCATTCTACGAGCAGTACTTC
CDR3: CASSRWASTGSFYEQYF

D: NA
size: NA
V: TRBV5-1
J: TRBJ2-1
DNA: TGCGCCAGCAGCTCACAGCCTTCTGAGGGGGTCAATGAGCAGTTCTTC
CDR3: CASSSQPSEGVNEQFF

D: TRBD1
size: NA
V: TRBV5-4
J: TRBJ2-7
DNA: TGTGCCAGCAGCTTGTTCCCAGGGGGCTTCTACGAGCAGTACTTC
CDR3: CASSLFPGGFYEQYF

D: NA
size: NA
V: TRBV19
J: TRBJ1-3
DNA: TGTGCCAGCAGAGGGTCTGGAAACACCATATATTTT
CDR3: CASRGSGNTIYF